Each of the 25 T cell receptor beta chains below was sequenced from the same sample in a study of technical replicates of blood from several donors. Generated by immunoSEQ multiplex PCR, the TCRdb table keeps only in-frame clones and is missing some. The data contain tens of thousands of clones, approximately 95% of them singletons. Sequencing input: T cells isolated from PBMCs. The receptors here all came from a human donor in good health.

The genes are TRBV5-4 and TRBJ2-5, with D tentatively TRBD2 (5 bases). Germline-derived CDR1 and CDR2 are SGHNT and YYREEE (reference sequence). Trimming removed 4 bases from V and 5 bases from J, with 18 bases in between. The CDR3 has 15 amino acids. The CDR3 protein is CASSPQFPSSETQYF. CDR3 sequence (DNA): TGTGCCAGCAGCCCCCAGTTTCCTAGCAGTGAGACCCAGTACTTC.

This chain joins TRBV28 and TRBJ1-1; 9 nucleotides align to TRBD1. Trimming took 5 bases from V and 10 from J; bases not matched to a gene: 8. Per germline, CDR1 MDHEN and CDR2 SYDVKM. The CDR3 covers 13 residues. Written as DNA, the CDR3 is TGTGCCAGCAGTCAAGGCGACAGGGGGGTAGCTTTCTTT. Amino acid sequence: CASSQGDRGVAFF.

CDR3 DNA: TGCGCCAGCAGCTTCCGACTAGCGGGAGGGCCGAGTTACGAGCAGTACTTC. The encoded protein is CASSFRLAGGPSYEQYF. This chain links TRBV5-1 with TRBJ2-7, with 14 bases fitting TRBD2. The CDR3 totals 17 residues. V was clipped by 2 bases and J by 4 bases; unmatched bases: 8. Germline V lookup: CDR1 SGHRS, CDR2 YFSETQ.

The V and J genes are TRBV25-1 and TRBJ1-2; tentative D call: TRBD1 (6 bases). Germline-derived CDR1 and CDR2 are MGHDK and SYGVNS. CDR3 length: 14 residues. The V gene lost 5 bases and the J gene lost 5 bases, with 15 bases spanning the gap. CDR3 loop: CASSSITGSYGYTF. DNA of the CDR3: TGTGCCAGCAGTTCGATCACAGGGTCATATGGCTACACCTTC.

The chain employs TRBV4-1 and TRBJ2-7; 7 nucleotides match TRBD1. Germline-derived CDR1 and CDR2 are MGHRA and YSYEKL. V trimming: 2 bases; J trimming: 5 bases; junction bases outside the gene matches: 6. This CDR3 has 14 residues. The CDR3 reads CASSQPRDSHEQYF. In DNA form, the CDR3 reads TGCGCCAGCAGCCAACCGAGGGACAGCCACGAGCAGTACTTC.

The genes are TRBV9 and TRBJ1-6, with D tentatively TRBD1 (6 bases). The CDR3 contains 17 residues. In germline, CDR1 is SGDLS, CDR2 YYNGEE. The V end lost 2 bases, the J end lost 7 bases, and 19 bases lay between the germline ends. The CDR3 loop reads CASSVQPLRGINSPLHF. The CDR3 coding sequence is TGTGCCAGCAGCGTCCAGCCTTTGAGGGGGATCAATTCACCCCTCCACTTT.

This clone was observed once. The chain combines TRBV5-1 with TRBJ1-2, with 7 bases that match TRBD1. After removal of 4 bases from V and 7 bases from J, the junction contained 16 bases not matched to a gene. The V gene's germline CDR1 is SGHRS and CDR2 YFSETQ. The CDR3 extends over 16 amino acids. CDR3 sequence: CASSPTYQGGIRGYTF. In DNA form, the CDR3 reads TGCGCCAGCAGCCCAACATATCAAGGGGGCATTCGTGGCTACACCTTC.

The CDR3 sequence is CASSHLPGLLSPEAFF. The CDR3, as DNA: TGCGCCAGCAGCCATTTACCGGGACTCCTCTCCCCCGAAGCTTTCTTT. The V gene is TRBV4-1, the J gene TRBJ1-1; weak D call: TRBD1 (5 bases). Germline assignment: CDR1 MGHRA and CDR2 YSYEKL. The CDR3 consists of 16 residues. V was pared by 3 bases and J by 8 bases, with 22 bases between.

The rearrangement links TRBV27 to TRBJ2-1; 8 nucleotides align to TRBD2. This CDR3 has 16 amino acids. V lost 1 base to trimming and J lost 5 bases; unmatched junction nucleotides: 7. Germline V gene lookup returns CDR1 MNHEY and CDR2 SMNVEV (reference sequence). This CDR3 is CASSLYTGLVNNEQFF. In DNA form, the CDR3 reads TGTGCCAGCAGTTTATACACGGGACTAGTGAACAATGAGCAGTTCTTC.

This clone appeared a single time. The chain uses TRBV2 and TRBJ2-3; unclear D gene. Trimming stripped 4 bases from V and 6 bases from J, with 14 bases between. Germline values: CDR1 SNHLY, CDR2 FYNNEI. CDR3 size: 14 residues. The CDR3, as DNA: TGTGCCAGCAGTGTGAAGTTTACTTCGGATACGCAGTATTTT. It codes for CASSVKFTSDTQYF.

This clone appeared once. The chain has TRBV6-1 and TRBJ1-1; TRBD1 is a possible D gene (6 bases). This CDR3 has 14 residues. The germline V gene has CDR1 MNHNS and CDR2 SASEGT. The V gene lost 3 bases and the J gene lost 0 bases, with 8 bases spanning the gap. DNA of the CDR3: TGTGCCAGCAGTGAGGACAGATTGAACACTGAAGCTTTCTTT. Translation gives CASSEDRLNTEAFF.

The chain has TRBV28 and TRBJ1-2; D perhaps matches TRBD1 (5 bases). The germline CDR1 and CDR2 sequences are MDHEN and SYDVKM. The CDR3 sequence is 13 residues long. Trimming removed 5 bases at V and 3 bases at J, with 10 bases between. The CDR3 nucleotides are TGTGCCAGCAGTGGTTGGGGGGACTATGGCTACACCTTC. Amino acids: CASSGWGDYGYTF.

The J gene is TRBJ2-2, the V gene TRBV5-1, with D uncertain. Trimming removed 2 bases from V and 0 bases from J, with 11 bases in between. This CDR3 spans 16 amino acids. The germline V gene encodes CDR1 SGHRS and CDR2 YFSETQ. CDR3 amino acids: CASSLGGSPNTGELFF. The DNA of the CDR3 is TGCGCCAGCAGCTTAGGCGGTAGCCCGAACACCGGGGAGCTGTTTTTT.

The chain couples TRBV21-1 to TRBJ2-3; the D segment call TRBD1 is taken from the table without a DNA check. TRBV21-1 is given as a pseudogene. This CDR3 has 16 amino acids. CDR3 region: CASSKGDRVKVDTQYF. In nucleotides, the CDR3 is TGTGCCAGCAGCAAAGGGGACAGGGTTAAGGTAGATACGCAGTATTTT.

The genes are TRBV7-9 and TRBJ1-4, with 7 bases that match TRBD1. Germline lookup yields CDR1 SEHNR and CDR2 FQNEAQ (reference sequence). Germline trimming cut 3 bases from V and 3 bases from J; bases unmatched to any gene: 4. The CDR3 has 15 amino acids. DNA of the CDR3: TGTGCCAGCAGCTTTGGTCAGGGGGCTAATGAAAAACTGTTTTTT. Amino acid sequence: CASSFGQGANEKLFF.

This sequence joins TRBV6-4 and TRBJ1-5; 12 bases agree with TRBD1. V gave up 2 bases and J gave up 7 bases; unmatched junction bases: 0. The CDR3 loop spans 14 amino acids. The germline gives CDR1 MRHNA, CDR2 SNTAGT. The CDR3 bases are TGTGCCAGCAGTGACGGGACAGGGGGCCAGCCCCAGCATTTT. Amino acids: CASSDGTGGQPQHF.

The chain carries TRBV9 and TRBJ2-7; no firm D call. CDR3 length: 15 amino acids. CDR1 is SGDLS, CDR2 YYNGEE, per germline. The V end lost 0 bases, the J end lost 4 bases, and 14 bases lay between the germline ends. The CDR3 coding sequence is TGTGCCAGCAGCGTAGGTGTGACTCTGATTTACGAGCAGTACTTC. As protein: CASSVGVTLIYEQYF.

The V call is TRBV13, the J call TRBJ2-2, with 9 bases that match TRBD2. The CDR3 spans 15 residues. CDR1 is PRHDT and CDR2 is FYEKMQ in the germline V gene (reference sequence). With V trimmed by 4 bases and J by 1 base, 1 base remained unmatched. The CDR3 protein is CASSWTSENTGELFF. The CDR3, as DNA: TGTGCCAGCAGCTGGACTAGCGAGAACACCGGGGAGCTGTTTTTT.

The chain carries TRBV7-9 and TRBJ2-3; 7 positions agree with TRBD2. CDR1 SEHNR and CDR2 FQNEAQ come from the germline V gene (reference sequence). With V trimmed by 1 base and J by 1 base, 8 bases remained unmatched. The CDR3 spans 17 residues. The CDR3 DNA reads TGTGCCAGCAGCTTAGGGTGGCTAGCGGCACGCACAGATACGCAGTATTTT. It codes for CASSLGWLAARTDTQYF. The full variable domain, rest sourced from reference TRBV7-9 and TRBJ2-3, is DTGVSQNPRHKITKRGQNVTFRCDPISEHNRLYWYRQTLGQGPEFLTYFQNEAQLEKSRLLSDRFSAERPKGSFSTLEIQRTEQGDSAMYLCASSLGWLAARTDTQYFGPGTRLTVL.

The chain is built from TRBV29-1 and TRBJ1-1; D uncertain. The germline V gene has CDR1 SQVTM and CDR2 ANQGSEA. The ends were cut back, 7 bases at V and 1 base at J, with 16 bases in the middle. This CDR3 has 14 residues. CDR3 nucleotide sequence: TGCAGCGGGCAGAAAGGAGGTAGGAACACTGAAGCTTTCTTT. It encodes CSGQKGGRNTEAFF.

This rearrangement joins TRBV6-5 to TRBJ2-1; D is undetermined. V was clipped by 6 bases and J by 6 bases, with 12 bases between them. Germline V lookup: CDR1 MNHEY, CDR2 SVGAGI. This CDR3 has 13 amino acids. This chain's CDR3 is CASRDNFRNEQFF. The CDR3, as DNA: TGTGCCAGCAGAGATAACTTCCGCAATGAGCAGTTCTTC.

As DNA, the CDR3 is TGTGCCAGCAGTGGCGGGGCTCAGCCCCAGCATTTT. This gives the protein CASSGGAQPQHF. This rearrangement joins TRBV28 to TRBJ1-5; a possible D gene is TRBD1 (5 bases). Between the trimmed V and J ends, which lost 5 bases and 6 bases, there was a span of 8 bases. The CDR3 is 12 amino acids. The germline gives CDR1 MDHEN, CDR2 SYDVKM. Supplemented by reference TRBV28 and TRBJ1-5, the full variable domain reads DVKVTQSSRYLVKRTGEKVFLECVQDMDHENMFWYRQDPGLGLRLIYFSYDVKMKEKGDIPEGYSVSREKKERFSLILESASTNQTSMYLCASSGGAQPQHFGDGTRLSIL.

The rearrangement links TRBV15 to TRBJ1-1; 8 nucleotides line up with TRBD1. The ends lost 2 bases at V and 5 bases at J; junction bases unmatched: 1. Per the germline V gene, CDR1 is LNHNV and CDR2 is YYDKDF (reference sequence). The CDR3 sequence is 13 residues long. The DNA of the CDR3 is TGTGCCACCAGCAGATACAGGGGGACTGAAGCTTTCTTT. Protein product: CATSRYRGTEAFF.

The V call is TRBV5-1, the J call TRBJ1-3; D is unclear. The V gene's germline CDR1 is SGHRS and CDR2 YFSETQ. Trimming cost V 4 bases and J 0 bases, with 11 bases left between them. This CDR3 has 15 amino acids. The CDR3: CASSSDSSSGNTIYF. The CDR3 DNA reads TGCGCCAGCAGCAGTGACTCCTCCTCTGGAAACACCATATATTTT.

V gene TRBV10-3 combines with J gene TRBJ1-2; no clear D. The V and J ends lost 6 bases and 4 bases respectively, with 15 bases between them. CDR1 is ENHRY, CDR2 SYGVKD, per germline. The CDR3 loop spans 14 amino acids. This CDR3 is CAIRTPDLLYGYTF. In DNA, the CDR3 is TGTGCCATCAGGACACCTGATTTGCTCTATGGCTACACCTTC.